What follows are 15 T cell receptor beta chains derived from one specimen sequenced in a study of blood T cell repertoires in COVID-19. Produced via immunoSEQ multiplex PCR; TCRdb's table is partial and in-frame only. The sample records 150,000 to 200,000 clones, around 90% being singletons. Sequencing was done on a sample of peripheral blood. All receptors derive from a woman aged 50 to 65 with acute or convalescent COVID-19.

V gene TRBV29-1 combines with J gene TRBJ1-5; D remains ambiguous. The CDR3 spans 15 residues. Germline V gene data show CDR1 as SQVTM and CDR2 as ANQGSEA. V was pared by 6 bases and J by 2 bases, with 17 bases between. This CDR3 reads CSVGDGMLGNQPQHF. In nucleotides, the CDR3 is TGCAGCGTGGGTGACGGGATGTTAGGCAATCAGCCCCAGCATTTT. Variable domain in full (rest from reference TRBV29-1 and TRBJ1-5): SAVISQKPSRDICQRGTSLTIQCQVDSQVTMMFWYRQQPGQSLTLIATANQGSEATYESGFVIDKFPISRPNLTFSTLTVSNMSPEDSSIYLCSVGDGMLGNQPQHFGDGTRLSIL.

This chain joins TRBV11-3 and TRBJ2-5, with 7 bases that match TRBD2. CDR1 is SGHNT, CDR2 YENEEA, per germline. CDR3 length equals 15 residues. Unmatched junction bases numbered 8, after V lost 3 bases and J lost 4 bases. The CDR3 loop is CASSFGGSLGETQYF. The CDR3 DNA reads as TGTGCCAGCAGCTTCGGCGGGAGCCTAGGAGAGACCCAGTACTTC. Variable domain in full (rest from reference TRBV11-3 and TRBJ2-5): EAGVVQSPRYKIIEKKQPVAFWCNPISGHNTLYWYLQNLGQGPELLIRYENEEAVDDSQLPKDRFSAERLKGVDSTLKIQPAELGDSAVYLCASSFGGSLGETQYFGPGTRLLVL.

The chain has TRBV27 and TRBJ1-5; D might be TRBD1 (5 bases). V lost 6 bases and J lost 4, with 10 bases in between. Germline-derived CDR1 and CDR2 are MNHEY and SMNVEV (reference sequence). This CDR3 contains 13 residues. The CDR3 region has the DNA TGTGCCAGCAGCGACAGTGCAAATCAGCCCCAGCATTTT. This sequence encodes CASSDSANQPQHF.

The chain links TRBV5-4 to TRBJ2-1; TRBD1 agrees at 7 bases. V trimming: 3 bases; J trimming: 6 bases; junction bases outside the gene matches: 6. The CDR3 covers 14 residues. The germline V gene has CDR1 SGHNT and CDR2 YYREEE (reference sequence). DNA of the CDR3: TGTGCCAGCAGCTCACGGGACAGAAGCAATGAGCAGTTCTTC. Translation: CASSSRDRSNEQFF. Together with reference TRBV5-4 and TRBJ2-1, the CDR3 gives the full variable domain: ETGVTQSPTHLIKTRGQQVTLRCSSQSGHNTVSWYQQALGQGPQFIFQYYREEENGRGNFPPRFSGLQFPNYSSELNVNALELDDSALYLCASSSRDRSNEQFFGPGTRLTVL.

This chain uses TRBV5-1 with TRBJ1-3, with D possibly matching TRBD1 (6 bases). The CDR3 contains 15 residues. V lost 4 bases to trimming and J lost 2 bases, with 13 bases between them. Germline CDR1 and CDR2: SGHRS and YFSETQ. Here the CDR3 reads CASSTSGATGNTIYF. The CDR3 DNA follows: TGCGCCAGCAGCACCTCAGGGGCCACTGGAAACACCATATATTTT.

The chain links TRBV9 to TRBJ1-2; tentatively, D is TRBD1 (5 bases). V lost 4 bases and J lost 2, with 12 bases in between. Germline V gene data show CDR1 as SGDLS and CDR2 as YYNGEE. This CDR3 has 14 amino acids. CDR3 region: CASSPGLTNYGYTF. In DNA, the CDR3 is TGTGCCAGCAGCCCGGGACTCACAAACTATGGCTACACCTTC. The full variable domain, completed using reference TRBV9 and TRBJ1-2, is DSGVTQTPKHLITATGQRVTLRCSPRSGDLSVYWYQQSLDQGLQFLIQYYNGEERAKGNILERFSAQQFPDLHSELNLSSLELGDSALYFCASSPGLTNYGYTFGSGTRLTVV.

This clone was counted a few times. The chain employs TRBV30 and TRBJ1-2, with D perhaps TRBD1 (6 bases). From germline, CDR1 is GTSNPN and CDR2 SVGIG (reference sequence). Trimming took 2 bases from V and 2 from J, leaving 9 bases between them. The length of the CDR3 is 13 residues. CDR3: CAWSTGKNYGYTF. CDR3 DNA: TGTGCCTGGAGTACAGGGAAGAACTATGGCTACACCTTC. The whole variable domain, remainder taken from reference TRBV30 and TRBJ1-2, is SQTIHQWPATLVQPVGSPLSLECTVEGTSNPNLYWYRQAAGRGLQLLFYSVGIGQISSEVPQNLSASRPQDRQFILSSKKLLLSDSGFYLCAWSTGKNYGYTFGSGTRLTVV.

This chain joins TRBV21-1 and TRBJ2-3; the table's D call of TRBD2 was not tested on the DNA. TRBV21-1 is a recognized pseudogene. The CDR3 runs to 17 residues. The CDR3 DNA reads TGTGCCAGCAGCAAAAGGAGTAGCGGGGGGTCCGGAGATACGCAGTATTTT. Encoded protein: CASSKRSSGGSGDTQYF.

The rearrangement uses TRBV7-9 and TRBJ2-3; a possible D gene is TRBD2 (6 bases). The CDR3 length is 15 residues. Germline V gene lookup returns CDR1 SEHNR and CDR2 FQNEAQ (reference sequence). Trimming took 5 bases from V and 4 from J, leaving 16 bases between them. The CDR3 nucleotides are TGTGCCAGCAGCGGTCTAAAAGCGGGCGCAGATACGCAGTATTTT. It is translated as CASSGLKAGADTQYF.

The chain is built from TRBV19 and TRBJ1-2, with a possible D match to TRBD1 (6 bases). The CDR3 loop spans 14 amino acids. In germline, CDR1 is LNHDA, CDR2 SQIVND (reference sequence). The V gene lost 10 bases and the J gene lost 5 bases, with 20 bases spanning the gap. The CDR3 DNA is TGTGCCACCGTGACAGGCACACTTCCTTATGGCTACACCTTC. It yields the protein CATVTGTLPYGYTF.

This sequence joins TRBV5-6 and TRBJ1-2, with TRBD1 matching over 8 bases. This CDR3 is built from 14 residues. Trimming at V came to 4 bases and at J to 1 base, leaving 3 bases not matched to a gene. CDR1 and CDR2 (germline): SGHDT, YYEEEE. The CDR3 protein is CASSRTGSNYGYTF. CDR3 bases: TGTGCCAGCAGCCGGACAGGGAGTAACTATGGCTACACCTTC.

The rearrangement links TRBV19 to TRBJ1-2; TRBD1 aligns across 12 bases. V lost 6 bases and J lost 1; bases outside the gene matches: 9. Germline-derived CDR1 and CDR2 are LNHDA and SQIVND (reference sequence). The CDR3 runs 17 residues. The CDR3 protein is CASRYSGTGGLNYGYTF. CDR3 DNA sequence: TGTGCCAGTAGATACTCCGGGACAGGGGGCCTTAACTATGGCTACACCTTC.

CDR3 protein: CASSWTDGNTIYF. CDR3 nucleotide sequence: TGTGCCAGCAGTTGGACAGATGGAAACACCATATATTTT. The chain uses TRBV2 and TRBJ1-3, with D perhaps TRBD1 (6 bases). The CDR3 length is 13 residues. CDR1 SNHLY and CDR2 FYNNEI come from the germline V gene. V was pared by 5 bases and J by 3 bases, with 8 bases between.

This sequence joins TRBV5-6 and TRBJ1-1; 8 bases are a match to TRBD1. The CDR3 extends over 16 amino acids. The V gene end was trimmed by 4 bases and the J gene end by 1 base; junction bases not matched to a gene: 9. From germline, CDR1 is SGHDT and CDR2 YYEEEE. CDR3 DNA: TGTGCCAGCAGCCGGCTTTTTACAGGGGGGAACACTGAAGCTTTCTTT. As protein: CASSRLFTGGNTEAFF.

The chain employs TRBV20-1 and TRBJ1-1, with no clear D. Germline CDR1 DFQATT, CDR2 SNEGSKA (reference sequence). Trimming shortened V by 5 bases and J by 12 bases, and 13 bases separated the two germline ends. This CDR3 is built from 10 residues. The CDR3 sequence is CSAAGIEPFF. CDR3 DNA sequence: TGCAGTGCTGCCGGTATCGAACCTTTCTTT.